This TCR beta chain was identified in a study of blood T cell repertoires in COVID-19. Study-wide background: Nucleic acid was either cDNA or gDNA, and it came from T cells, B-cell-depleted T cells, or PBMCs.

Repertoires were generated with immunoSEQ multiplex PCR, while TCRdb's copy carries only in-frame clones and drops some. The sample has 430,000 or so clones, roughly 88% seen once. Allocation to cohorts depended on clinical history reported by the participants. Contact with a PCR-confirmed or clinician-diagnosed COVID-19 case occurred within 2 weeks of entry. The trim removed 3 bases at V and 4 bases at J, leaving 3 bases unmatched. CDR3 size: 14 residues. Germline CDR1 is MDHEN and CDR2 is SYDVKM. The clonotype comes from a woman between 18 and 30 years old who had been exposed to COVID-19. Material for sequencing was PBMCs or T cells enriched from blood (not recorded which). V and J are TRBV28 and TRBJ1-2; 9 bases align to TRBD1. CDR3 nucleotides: TGTGCCAGCAGTTTTTCGGGACAGGGCTATGGCTACACCTTC. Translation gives CASSFSGQGYGYTF.